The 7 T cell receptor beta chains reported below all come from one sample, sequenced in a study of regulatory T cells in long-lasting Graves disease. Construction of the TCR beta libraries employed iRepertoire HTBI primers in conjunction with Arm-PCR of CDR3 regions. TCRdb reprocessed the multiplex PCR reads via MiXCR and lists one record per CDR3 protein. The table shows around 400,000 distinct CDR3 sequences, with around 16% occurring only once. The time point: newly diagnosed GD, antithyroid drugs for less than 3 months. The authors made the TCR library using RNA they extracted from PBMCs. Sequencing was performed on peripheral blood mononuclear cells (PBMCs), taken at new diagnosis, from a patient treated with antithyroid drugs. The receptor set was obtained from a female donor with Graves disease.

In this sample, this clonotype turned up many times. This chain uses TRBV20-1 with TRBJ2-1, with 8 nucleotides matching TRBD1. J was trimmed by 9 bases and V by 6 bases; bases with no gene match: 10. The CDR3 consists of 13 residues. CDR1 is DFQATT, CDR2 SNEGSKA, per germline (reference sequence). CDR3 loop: CSAPPRGLVEQFF. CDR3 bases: TGCAGTGCCCCCCCCAGGGGGCTGGTTGAGCAGTTCTTC.

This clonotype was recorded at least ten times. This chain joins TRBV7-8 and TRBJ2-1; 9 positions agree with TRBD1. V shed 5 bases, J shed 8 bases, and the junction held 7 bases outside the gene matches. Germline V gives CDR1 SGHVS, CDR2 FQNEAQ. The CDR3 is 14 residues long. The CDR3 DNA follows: TGTGCCAGCAGCGTCGACAGGGGGTTCGATGAGCAGTTCTTC. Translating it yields CASSVDRGFDEQFF.

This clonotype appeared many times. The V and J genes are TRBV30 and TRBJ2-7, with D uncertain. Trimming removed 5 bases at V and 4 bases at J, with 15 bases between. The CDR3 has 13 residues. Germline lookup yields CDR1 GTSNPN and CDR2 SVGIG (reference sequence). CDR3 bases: TGTGCCTGGGCCGACGATGTGAAATACGAGCAGTACTTC. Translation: CAWADDVKYEQYF. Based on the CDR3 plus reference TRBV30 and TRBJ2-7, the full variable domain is SQTIHQWPATLVQPVGSPLSLECTVEGTSNPNLYWYRQAAGRGLQLLFYSVGIGQISSEVPQNLSASRPQDRQFILSSKKLLLSDSGFYLCAWADDVKYEQYFGPGTRLTVT.

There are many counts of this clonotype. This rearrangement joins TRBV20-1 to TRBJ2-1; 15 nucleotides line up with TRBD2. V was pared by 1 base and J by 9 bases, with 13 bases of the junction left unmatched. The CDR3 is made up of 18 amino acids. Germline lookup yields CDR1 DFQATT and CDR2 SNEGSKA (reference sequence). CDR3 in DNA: TGCAGTGCTAGAGGTCCCCCCGGACTAGCGGGAGGGCTGTTTGAGCAGTTCTTC. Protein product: CSARGPPGLAGGLFEQFF.

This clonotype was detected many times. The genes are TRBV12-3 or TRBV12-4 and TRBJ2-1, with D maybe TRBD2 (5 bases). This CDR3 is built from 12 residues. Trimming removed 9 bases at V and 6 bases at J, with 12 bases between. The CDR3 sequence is CASSLSGNEQFF. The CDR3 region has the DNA TGTGCCAGTAGCTTGAGCGGCAATGAGCAGTTCTTC.

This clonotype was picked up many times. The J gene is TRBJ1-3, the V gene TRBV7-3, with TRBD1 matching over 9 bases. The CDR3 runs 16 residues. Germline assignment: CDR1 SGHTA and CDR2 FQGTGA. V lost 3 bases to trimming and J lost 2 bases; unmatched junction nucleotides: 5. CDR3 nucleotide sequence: TGTGCCAGCAGCTTTACAGGGGGCGCAGCTGGAAACACCATATATTTT. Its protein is CASSFTGGAAGNTIYF.

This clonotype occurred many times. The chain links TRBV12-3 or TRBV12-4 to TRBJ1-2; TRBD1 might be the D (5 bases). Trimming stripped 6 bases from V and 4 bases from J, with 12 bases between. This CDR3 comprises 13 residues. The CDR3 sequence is CASSFSRGYGYTF. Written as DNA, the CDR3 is TGTGCCAGCAGCTTTTCTAGGGGCTATGGCTACACCTTC.